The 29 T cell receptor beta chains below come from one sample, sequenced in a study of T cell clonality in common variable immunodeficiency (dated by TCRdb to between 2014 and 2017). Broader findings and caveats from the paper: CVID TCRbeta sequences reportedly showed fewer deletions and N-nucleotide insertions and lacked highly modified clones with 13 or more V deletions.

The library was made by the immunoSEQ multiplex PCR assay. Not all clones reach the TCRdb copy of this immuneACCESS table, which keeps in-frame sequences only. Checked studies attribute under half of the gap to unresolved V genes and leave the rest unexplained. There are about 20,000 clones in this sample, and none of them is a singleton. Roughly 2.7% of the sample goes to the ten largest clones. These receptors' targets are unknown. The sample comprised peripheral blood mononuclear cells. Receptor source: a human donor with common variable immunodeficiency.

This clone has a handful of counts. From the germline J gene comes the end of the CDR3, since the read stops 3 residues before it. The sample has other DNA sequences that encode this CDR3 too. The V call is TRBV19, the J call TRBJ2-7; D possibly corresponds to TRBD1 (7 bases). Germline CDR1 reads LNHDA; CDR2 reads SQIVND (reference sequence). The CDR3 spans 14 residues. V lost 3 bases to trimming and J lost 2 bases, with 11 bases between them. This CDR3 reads CASSIAGGPYEQYF. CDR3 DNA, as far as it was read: TGTGCCAGTAGTATCGCAGGGGGGCCCTACGAG.

The covered CDR3 bases are TGTGCCAGTAGTTGGCGACAGGGTAGTCAGCCC. Its protein is CASSWRQGSQP. The CDR3 in its entirety is CASSWRQGSQPQHF. V is TRBV19 and J is TRBJ1-5; TRBD1 aligns across 7 bases. The observed sequence ends 3 residues before the CDR3 terminus, with the missing tail filled in from the germline J gene. CDR3 length: 14 residues. V was pared by 5 bases and J by 6 bases, with 7 bases of the junction left unmatched. Germline lookup yields CDR1 LNHDA and CDR2 SQIVND (reference sequence).

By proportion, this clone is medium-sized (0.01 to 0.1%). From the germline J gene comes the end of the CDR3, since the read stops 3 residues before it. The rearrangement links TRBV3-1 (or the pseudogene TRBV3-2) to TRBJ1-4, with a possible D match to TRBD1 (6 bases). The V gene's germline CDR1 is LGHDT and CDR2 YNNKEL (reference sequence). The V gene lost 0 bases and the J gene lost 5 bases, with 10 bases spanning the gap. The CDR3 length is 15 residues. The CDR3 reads CASSQDTGKNEKLFF. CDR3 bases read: TGTGCCAGCAGCCAAGACACAGGGAAGAATGAAAAA.

The CDR3 sequence is CASSIVRGQGNTIYF. The part of the CDR3 DNA that was read is TGTGCCAGTAGTATAGTTCGGGGACAAGGAAACACC. The chain combines TRBV19 with TRBJ1-3, with D possibly TRBD1 on 6 matching bases. The read ends 3 residues early relative to the CDR3; the germline J gene fills the gap. The CDR3 runs to 15 residues. Trimming stripped 1 base from V and 4 bases from J, with 11 bases between. CDR1 is LNHDA, CDR2 SQIVND, per germline (reference sequence).

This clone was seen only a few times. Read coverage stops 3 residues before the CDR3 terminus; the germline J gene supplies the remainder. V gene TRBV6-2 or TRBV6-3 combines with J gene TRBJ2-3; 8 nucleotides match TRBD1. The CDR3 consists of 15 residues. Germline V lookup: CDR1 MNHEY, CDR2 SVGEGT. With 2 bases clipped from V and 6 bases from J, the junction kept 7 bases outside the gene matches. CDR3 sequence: CASSYVAGGRDTQYF. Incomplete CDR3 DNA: TGTGCCAGCAGTTACGTGGCAGGGGGCCGTGATACG.

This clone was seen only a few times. This CDR3 is CASSPGGGGAGQNSNEQFF. The part of the CDR3 DNA that was read is TGTGCCAGCTCACCAGGAGGCGGGGGGGCTGGACAGAATAGCAATGAG. J is TRBJ2-1 and V is TRBV18; 9 bases are shared with TRBD2. Sequencing ends 3 residues short of the CDR3 end; the germline J gene provides the rest. The J segment lost 6 bases and the V segment lost 2 bases, leaving 17 bases of the junction unmatched. Germline-derived CDR1 and CDR2 are KGHSH and LQKENI. CDR3 length equals 19 residues.

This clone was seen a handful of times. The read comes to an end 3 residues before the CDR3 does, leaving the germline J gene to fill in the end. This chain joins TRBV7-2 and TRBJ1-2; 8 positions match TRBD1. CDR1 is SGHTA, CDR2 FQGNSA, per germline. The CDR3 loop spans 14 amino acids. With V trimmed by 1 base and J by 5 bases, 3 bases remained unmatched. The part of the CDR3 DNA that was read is TGTGCCAGCAGCTTAGGACAGGGGTGGTATGGC. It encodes CASSLGQGWYG. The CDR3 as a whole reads CASSLGQGWYGYTF.

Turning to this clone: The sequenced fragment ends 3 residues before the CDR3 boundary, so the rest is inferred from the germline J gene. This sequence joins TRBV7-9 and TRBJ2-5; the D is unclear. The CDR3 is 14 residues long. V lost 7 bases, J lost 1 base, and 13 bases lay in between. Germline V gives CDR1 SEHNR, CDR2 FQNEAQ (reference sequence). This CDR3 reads CASTEKVSQETQYF. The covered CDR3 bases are TGTGCCAGCACCGAAAAGGTCAGCCAAGAGACC. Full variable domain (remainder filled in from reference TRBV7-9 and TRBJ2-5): DTGVSQNPRHKITKRGQNVTFRCDPISEHNRLYWYRQTLGQGPEFLTYFQNEAQLEKSRLLSDRFSAERPKGSFSTLEIQRTEQGDSAMYLCASTEKVSQETQYFGPGTRLLVL.

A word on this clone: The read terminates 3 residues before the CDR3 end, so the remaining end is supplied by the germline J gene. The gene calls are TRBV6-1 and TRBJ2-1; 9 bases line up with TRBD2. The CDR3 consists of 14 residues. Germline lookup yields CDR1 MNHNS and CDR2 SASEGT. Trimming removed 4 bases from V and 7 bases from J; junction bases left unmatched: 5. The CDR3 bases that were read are TGTGCCAGCAGTGTTAGCGGGAGTCGGAATGAG. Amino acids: CASSVSGSRNE. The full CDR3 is CASSVSGSRNEQFF.

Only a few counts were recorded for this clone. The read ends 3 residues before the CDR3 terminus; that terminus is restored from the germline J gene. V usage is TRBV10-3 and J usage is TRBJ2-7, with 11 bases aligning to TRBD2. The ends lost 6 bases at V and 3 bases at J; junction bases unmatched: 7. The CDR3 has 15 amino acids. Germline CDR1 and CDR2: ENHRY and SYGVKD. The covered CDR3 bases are TGTGCCATCAGCGATCCGGGACTAGCGGTCTACGAG. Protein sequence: CAISDPGLAVYE. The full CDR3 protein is CAISDPGLAVYEQYF.

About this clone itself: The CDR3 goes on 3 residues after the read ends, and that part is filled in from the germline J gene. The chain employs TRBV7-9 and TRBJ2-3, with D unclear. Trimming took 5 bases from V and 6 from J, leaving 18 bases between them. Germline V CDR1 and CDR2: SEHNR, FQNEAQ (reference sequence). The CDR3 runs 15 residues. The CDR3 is CASSGVRPARDTQYF. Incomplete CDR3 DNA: TGTGCCAGCAGCGGCGTCCGACCAGCGCGGGATACG. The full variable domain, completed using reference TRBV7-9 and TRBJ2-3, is DTGVSQNPRHKITKRGQNVTFRCDPISEHNRLYWYRQTLGQGPEFLTYFQNEAQLEKSRLLSDRFSAERPKGSFSTLEIQRTEQGDSAMYLCASSGVRPARDTQYFGPGTRLTVL.

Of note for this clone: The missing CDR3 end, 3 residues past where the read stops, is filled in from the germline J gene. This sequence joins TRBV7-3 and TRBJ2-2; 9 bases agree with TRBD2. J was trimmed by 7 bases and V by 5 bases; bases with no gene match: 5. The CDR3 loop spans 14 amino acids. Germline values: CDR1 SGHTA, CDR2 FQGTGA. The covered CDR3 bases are TGTGCCAGCAGCCCCGTGACTAGCGGCGGGGAG. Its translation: CASSPVTSGGE. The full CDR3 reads CASSPVTSGGELFF.

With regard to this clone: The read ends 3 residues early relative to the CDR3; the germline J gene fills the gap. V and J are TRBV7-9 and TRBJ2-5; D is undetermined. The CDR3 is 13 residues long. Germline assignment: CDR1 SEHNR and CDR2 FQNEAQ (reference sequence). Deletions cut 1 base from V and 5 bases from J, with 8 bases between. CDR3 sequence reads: CASSLVLSETQYF. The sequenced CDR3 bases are TGTGCCAGCAGCTTAGTATTGTCGGAGACC. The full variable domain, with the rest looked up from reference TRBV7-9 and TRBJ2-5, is DTGVSQNPRHKITKRGQNVTFRCDPISEHNRLYWYRQTLGQGPEFLTYFQNEAQLEKSRLLSDRFSAERPKGSFSTLEIQRTEQGDSAMYLCASSLVLSETQYFGPGTRLLVL.

CDR3 bases read: TGTGCCAGCAGCCCGAGCGGGGCCACAGATACG. Protein sequence: CASSPSGATDT. The complete CDR3 protein is CASSPSGATDTQYF. The chain combines TRBV7-3 with TRBJ2-3; 7 bases map to TRBD2. Read sequence stops 3 residues before the CDR3 end, and the germline J gene provides the missing end. V dropped 5 bases and J dropped 2; count of bases not matched to a gene: 4. The CDR3 length is 14 residues. The germline gives CDR1 SGHTA, CDR2 FQGTGA.

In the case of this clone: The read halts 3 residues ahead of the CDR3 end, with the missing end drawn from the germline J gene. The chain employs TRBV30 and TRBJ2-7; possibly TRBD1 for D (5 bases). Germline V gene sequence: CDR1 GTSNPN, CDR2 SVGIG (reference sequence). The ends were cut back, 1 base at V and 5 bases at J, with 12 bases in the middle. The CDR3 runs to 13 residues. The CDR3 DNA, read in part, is TGTGCCTGGAGTGCTGGGGCAGGCGACGAG. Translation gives CAWSAGAGDE. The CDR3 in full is CAWSAGAGDEQYF.

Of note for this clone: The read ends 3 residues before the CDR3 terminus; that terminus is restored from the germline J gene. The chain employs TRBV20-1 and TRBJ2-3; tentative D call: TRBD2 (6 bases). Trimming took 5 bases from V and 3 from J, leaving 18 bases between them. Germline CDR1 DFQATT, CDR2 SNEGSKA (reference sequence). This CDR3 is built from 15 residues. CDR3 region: CSARPGGIRTDTQYF. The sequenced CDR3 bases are TGCAGTGCTCGACCCGGGGGAATTAGGACAGATACG.

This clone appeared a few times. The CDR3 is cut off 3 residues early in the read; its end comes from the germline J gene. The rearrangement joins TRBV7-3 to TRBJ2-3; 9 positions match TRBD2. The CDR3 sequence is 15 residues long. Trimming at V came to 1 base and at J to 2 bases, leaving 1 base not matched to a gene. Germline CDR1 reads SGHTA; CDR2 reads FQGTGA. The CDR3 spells CASSLSGRDTDTQYF. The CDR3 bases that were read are TGTGCCAGCAGCTTAAGCGGGAGGGACACAGATACG.

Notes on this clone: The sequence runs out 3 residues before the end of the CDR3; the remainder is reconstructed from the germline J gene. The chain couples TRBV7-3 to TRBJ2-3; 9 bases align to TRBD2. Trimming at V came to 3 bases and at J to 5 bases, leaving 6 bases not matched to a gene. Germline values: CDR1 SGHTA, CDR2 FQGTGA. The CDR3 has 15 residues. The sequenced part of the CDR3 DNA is TGTGCCAGCAGCTTCGCGGGAGGGCCGGGAGATACG. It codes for CASSFAGGPGDT. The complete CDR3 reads CASSFAGGPGDTQYF.

The CDR3 sequence is CASSLVTGRIYNSPLHF. CDR3 DNA (partial): TGTGCCAGCAGCTTAGTAACAGGGCGGATCTATAATTCACCC. The rearrangement joins TRBV7-8 to TRBJ1-6; possible D gene TRBD1, 6 bases. The CDR3 extends 3 residues past the end of the read, so its final part is completed from the germline J gene. Trimming shortened V by 1 base and J by 3 bases, and 13 bases separated the two germline ends. Germline loops: CDR1 SGHVS, CDR2 FQNEAQ. The CDR3 sequence is 17 residues long.

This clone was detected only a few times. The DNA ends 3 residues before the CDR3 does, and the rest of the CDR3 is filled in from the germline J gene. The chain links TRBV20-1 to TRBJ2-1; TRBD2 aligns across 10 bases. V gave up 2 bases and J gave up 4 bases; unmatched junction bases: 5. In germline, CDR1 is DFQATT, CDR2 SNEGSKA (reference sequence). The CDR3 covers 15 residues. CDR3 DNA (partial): TGCAGTGCTAGATTGTCTAGCGGGGGTTACAATGAG. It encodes CSARLSSGGYNE. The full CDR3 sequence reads CSARLSSGGYNEQFF.

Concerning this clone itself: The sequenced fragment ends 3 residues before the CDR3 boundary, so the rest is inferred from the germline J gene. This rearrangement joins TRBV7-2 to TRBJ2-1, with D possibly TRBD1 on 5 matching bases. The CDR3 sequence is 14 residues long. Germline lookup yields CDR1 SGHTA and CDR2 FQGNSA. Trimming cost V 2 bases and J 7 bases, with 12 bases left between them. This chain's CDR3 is CASSLLAGWNEQFF. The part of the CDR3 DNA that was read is TGTGCCAGCAGCTTACTGGCAGGGTGGAATGAG.

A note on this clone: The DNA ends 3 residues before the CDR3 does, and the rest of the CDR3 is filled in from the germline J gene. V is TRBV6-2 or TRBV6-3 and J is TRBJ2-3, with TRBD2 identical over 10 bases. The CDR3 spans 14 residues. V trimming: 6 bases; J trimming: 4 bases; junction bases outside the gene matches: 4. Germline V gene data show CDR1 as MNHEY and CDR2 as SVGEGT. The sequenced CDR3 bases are TGTGCCAGCAGGGCTAGCGGGAGTTCAGATACG. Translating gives CASRASGSSDT. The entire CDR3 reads CASRASGSSDTQYF.

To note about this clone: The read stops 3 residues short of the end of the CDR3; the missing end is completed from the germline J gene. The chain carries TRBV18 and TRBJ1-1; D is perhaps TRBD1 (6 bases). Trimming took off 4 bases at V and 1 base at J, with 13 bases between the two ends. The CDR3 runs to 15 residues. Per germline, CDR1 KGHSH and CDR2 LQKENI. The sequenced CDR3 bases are TGTGCCAGCTCACACCGGGGGGGCGCGAACACTGAA. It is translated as CASSHRGGANTE. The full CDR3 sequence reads CASSHRGGANTEAFF.

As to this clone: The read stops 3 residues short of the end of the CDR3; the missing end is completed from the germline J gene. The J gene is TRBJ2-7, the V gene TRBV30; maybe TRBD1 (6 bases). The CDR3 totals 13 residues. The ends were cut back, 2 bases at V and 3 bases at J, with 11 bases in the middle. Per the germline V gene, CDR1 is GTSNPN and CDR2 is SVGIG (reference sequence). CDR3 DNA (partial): TGTGCCTGGAGTCCCGGACAGAGCTACGAG. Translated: CAWSPGQSYE. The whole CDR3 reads CAWSPGQSYEQYF.

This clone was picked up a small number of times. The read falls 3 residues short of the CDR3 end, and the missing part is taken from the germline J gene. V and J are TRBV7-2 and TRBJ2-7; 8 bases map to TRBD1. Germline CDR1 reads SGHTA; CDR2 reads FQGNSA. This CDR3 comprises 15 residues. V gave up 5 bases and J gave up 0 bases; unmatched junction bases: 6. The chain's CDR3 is CASSAGGVSSYEQYF. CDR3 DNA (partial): TGTGCCAGCAGCGCAGGGGGCGTCAGCTCCTACGAG.

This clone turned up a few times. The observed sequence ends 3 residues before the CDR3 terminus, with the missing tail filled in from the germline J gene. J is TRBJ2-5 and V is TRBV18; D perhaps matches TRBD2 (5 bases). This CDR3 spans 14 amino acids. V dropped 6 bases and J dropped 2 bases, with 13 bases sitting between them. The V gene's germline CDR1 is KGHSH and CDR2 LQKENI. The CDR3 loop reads CASSDTGVQETQYF. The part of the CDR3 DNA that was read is TGTGCCAGCTCGGATACCGGGGTACAAGAGACC.

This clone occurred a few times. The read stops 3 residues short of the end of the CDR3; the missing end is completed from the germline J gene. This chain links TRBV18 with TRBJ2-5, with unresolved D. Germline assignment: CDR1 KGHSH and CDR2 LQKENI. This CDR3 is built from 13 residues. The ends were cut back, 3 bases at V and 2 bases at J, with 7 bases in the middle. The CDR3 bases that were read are TGTGCCAGCTCACCGGCTTTTCAAGAGACC. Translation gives CASSPAFQET. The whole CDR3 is CASSPAFQETQYF.

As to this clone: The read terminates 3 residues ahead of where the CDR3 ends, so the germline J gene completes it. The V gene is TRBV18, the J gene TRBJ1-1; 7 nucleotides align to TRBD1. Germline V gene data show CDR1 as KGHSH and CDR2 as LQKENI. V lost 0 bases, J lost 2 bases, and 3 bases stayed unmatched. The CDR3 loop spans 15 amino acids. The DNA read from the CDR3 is TGTGCCAGCTCACCACCGAACAGGGGAAACACTGAA. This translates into CASSPPNRGNTE. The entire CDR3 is CASSPPNRGNTEAFF.

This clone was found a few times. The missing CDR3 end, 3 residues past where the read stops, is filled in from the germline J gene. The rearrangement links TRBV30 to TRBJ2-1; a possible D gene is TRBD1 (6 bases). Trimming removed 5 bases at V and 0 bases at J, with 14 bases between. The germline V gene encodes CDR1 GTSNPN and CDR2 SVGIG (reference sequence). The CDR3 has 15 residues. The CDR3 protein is CAWADRPPSYNEQFF. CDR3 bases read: TGTGCCTGGGCAGACAGGCCACCCTCCTACAATGAG.